This note documents a single T cell receptor (beta chain) sequence. The antigen is unknown. The sample belongs to a study of cytomegalovirus exposure and HLA in healthy donors. Study-level information: A prior study identified 117 million unique TCR beta sequences from 190 million or so T cells. General observations from the study: Later analysis associated a missense DCLRE1C variant with TCR beta V- and J-gene trimming.

The germline V gene encodes CDR1 MNHEY and CDR2 SMNVEV (reference sequence). The CDR3 extends over 18 amino acids. V shed 3 bases and J 5 bases; nucleotides not matched to a gene: 13. Healthy bone marrow donors made up the donor group. Despite likely unrecorded immune exposures, the donors were nominally healthy at the time of sampling. Amplification used 60 Vbeta primers and 13 Jbeta primers. The repertoire was sequenced with immunoSEQ multiplex PCR; TCRdb's copy has only in-frame clones and lacks some. The data hold 200,000 to 250,000 clones, with about two thirds observed a single time. The sequence was collected from a man in his forties or fifties in good health and CMV-seropositive. The V and J genes are TRBV27 and TRBJ1-6; 7 positions match TRBD1. The sequenced sample was PBMCs. CDR3 in amino acids: CASSFRTGQRYDNSPLHF. The CDR3 DNA reads TGTGCCAGCAGTTTCCGGACAGGCCAGAGATACGATAATTCACCCCTCCACTTT.